These 17 T cell receptor beta chains share one sample of origin, sequenced in a study of blood T cells in healthy people across ages. Sample-barcoded 5' priming and a J-beta primer mix drove a second PCR of about 7 to 11 cycles. From the 5' RACE reads, TCRdb called clonotypes with MiXCR, one entry per CDR3 protein. The sample yields hundreds of thousands of distinct CDR3 sequences, roughly three fifths seen once. The sequenced material came from blood. These receptors came from a middle-aged man in good health.

The chain uses TRBV6-2 or TRBV6-3 and TRBJ2-1, with 14 positions matching TRBD2. J gave up 2 bases and V 8 bases, and 17 bases lay outside the gene matches. The CDR3 contains 20 residues. CDR1 MNHEY and CDR2 SVGEGT come from the germline V gene. For the CDR3, the DNA is TGTGCCAGCCTGGATTCGGCGGGACTAGCGGGAGTCGTCACCTACAATGAGCAGTTCTTC. This codes for CASLDSAGLAGVVTYNEQFF.

The chain employs TRBV4-1 and TRBJ2-3; no clear D. The V end was cut by 1 base, the J end by 1 base, with 9 bases between. Germline-derived CDR1 and CDR2 are MGHRA and YSYEKL. The CDR3 spans 15 residues. For the CDR3, the DNA is TGCGCCAGCAGCCAAGTGGGATTGGGCACAGATACGCAGTATTTT. Residues: CASSQVGLGTDTQYF.

V usage is TRBV5-6 and J usage is TRBJ2-7; 11 bases fit TRBD1. The V gene's germline CDR1 is SGHDT and CDR2 YYEEEE. V lost 1 base to trimming and J lost 2 bases; unmatched junction nucleotides: 23. This CDR3 has 22 amino acids. Written as DNA, the CDR3 is TGTGCCAGCAGCTTGCGGAGTTGGTCAGGACAGGGGGCTAGCGGGACCCCCTACGAGCAGTACTTC. It yields the protein CASSLRSWSGQGASGTPYEQYF.

This clonotype occurred once. This chain uses TRBV2 with TRBJ1-1; tentatively, D is TRBD1 (5 bases). Trimming removed 4 bases from V and 10 bases from J, with 25 bases in between. The CDR3 consists of 16 residues. Germline loops: CDR1 SNHLY, CDR2 FYNNEI. The CDR3 loop is CASSGGEGAHPTGAFF. Here the CDR3 DNA reads TGTGCCAGCAGTGGTGGAGAGGGAGCTCACCCTACAGGAGCTTTCTTT. The complete variable domain, with remaining parts taken from reference TRBV2 and TRBJ1-1, reads EPEVTQTPSHQVTQMGQEVILRCVPISNHLYFYWYRQILGQKVEFLVSFYNNEISEKSEIFDDQFSVERPDGSNFTLKIRSTKLEDSAMYFCASSGGEGAHPTGAFFGQGTRLTVV.

This clonotype was seen once. V is TRBV6-2 or TRBV6-3 and J is TRBJ2-3; D is perhaps TRBD1 (6 bases). From germline, CDR1 is MNHEY and CDR2 SVGEGT. The CDR3 runs to 13 residues. Trimming cost V 6 bases and J 8 bases, with 15 bases left between them. The CDR3 protein is CASRDRSRGTQYF. Here the CDR3 DNA reads TGTGCCAGCAGAGACAGGTCTCGGGGTACGCAGTATTTT.

This clonotype has just a few counts. The V gene is TRBV15, the J gene TRBJ2-7; D call uncertain. The CDR3 is 13 residues long. Germline assignment: CDR1 LNHNV and CDR2 YYDKDF (reference sequence). The V end was cut by 0 bases, the J end by 6 bases, with 9 bases between. CDR3: CATSRDNSAEQYF. The CDR3 bases are TGTGCCACCAGCAGAGATAATAGTGCCGAGCAGTACTTC. The full variable domain, in which reference TRBV15 and TRBJ2-7 provide the parts outside the CDR3, is DAMVIQNPRYQVTQFGKPVTLSCSQTLNHNVMYWYQQKSSQAPKLLFHYYDKDFNNEADTPDNFQSRRPNTSFCFLDIRSPGLGDTAMYLCATSRDNSAEQYFGPGTRLTVT.

In this sample, this clonotype turned up a few times. The chain links TRBV14 to TRBJ2-7; D gene uncertain. The germline V gene has CDR1 SGHDN and CDR2 FVKESK. Trimming removed 0 bases from V and 5 bases from J, with 20 bases in between. The CDR3 has 17 amino acids. CDR3 nucleotide sequence: TGTGCCAGCAGCCAAGACGTGGGATTGGGGATTGGGCACGAGCAGTACTTC. It specifies CASSQDVGLGIGHEQYF.

This clonotype showed up just a few times. V and J are TRBV7-2 and TRBJ1-1, with TRBD1 identical over 7 bases. The CDR3 is made up of 16 amino acids. With 4 bases clipped from V and 6 bases from J, the junction kept 14 bases outside the gene matches. CDR1 and CDR2 from the germline V gene are SGHTA and FQGNSA. CDR3 amino acids: CASSSNRGEGGPEAFF. The CDR3 DNA reads TGTGCCAGCAGCTCGAACAGGGGAGAGGGAGGCCCTGAAGCTTTCTTT.

At least ten counts were recorded for this clonotype. This sequence joins TRBV20-1 and TRBJ2-1, with 9 bases identical to TRBD2. Germline lookup yields CDR1 DFQATT and CDR2 SNEGSKA (reference sequence). CDR3 size: 15 residues. V lost 0 bases and J lost 7; bases outside the gene matches: 7. As DNA, the CDR3 is TGCAGTGCTAGAGATGCTAGCGGGGAAGCGAATGAGCAGTTCTTC. Residues: CSARDASGEANEQFF.

The rearrangement uses TRBV20-1 and TRBJ1-2, with TRBD1 identical over 12 bases. The CDR3 runs 13 residues. V was clipped by 3 bases and J by 12 bases; unmatched bases: 8. CDR1 is DFQATT, CDR2 SNEGSKA, per germline (reference sequence). Here the CDR3 reads CSARSGTGGEDTF. The CDR3 DNA sequence: TGCAGTGCTAGGTCGGGGACAGGGGGCGAGGACACCTTC.

The V call is TRBV24-1, the J call TRBJ2-1; D gene uncertain. CDR3 length: 13 amino acids. The germline V and J ends were trimmed by 5 bases and 4 bases, with 8 bases remaining between them. Germline CDR1 reads KGHDR; CDR2 reads SFDVKD. The CDR3 loop reads CATSGARYNEQFF. Written as DNA, the CDR3 is TGTGCCACCAGTGGGGCACGTTACAATGAGCAGTTCTTC.

V usage is TRBV7-3 and J usage is TRBJ2-6; TRBD2 might be the D (6 bases). V lost 2 bases to trimming and J lost 0 bases, with 23 bases between them. From germline, CDR1 is SGHTA and CDR2 FQGTGA. The CDR3 is 21 amino acids. CDR3 DNA sequence: TGTGCCAGCAGCTTACCATTTTTTCGGGGGACGGTCGCCTCTGGGGCCAACGTCCTGACTTTC. Translation gives CASSLPFFRGTVASGANVLTF.

The chain links TRBV10-2 to TRBJ2-7, with 7 bases lining up with TRBD2. V gave up 0 bases and J gave up 3 bases; unmatched junction bases: 5. The CDR3 is 15 residues long. Germline loops: CDR1 WSHSY, CDR2 SAAADI. The CDR3 DNA is TGCGCCAGCAGTGAGTCAGGCGGGGGAAGCTACGAGCAGTACTTC. Translated, it gives CASSESGGGSYEQYF.

The chain couples TRBV21-1 to TRBJ2-1. TRBV21-1 is a pseudogene. CDR3 length: 18 amino acids. The CDR3 bases are TGTGCCAGCAGCAAAAGAGTACGGGTTAGAAGCTCCTACAATGAGCAGTTCTTC. This sequence encodes CASSKRVRVRSSYNEQFF.

Only a few counts were recorded for this clonotype. V is TRBV6-5 and J is TRBJ1-2, with D perhaps matching TRBD1 (6 bases). Germline values: CDR1 MNHEY, CDR2 SVGAGI. The CDR3 is 15 amino acids. Trimming took 4 bases from V and 8 from J, leaving 20 bases between them. CDR3 nucleotide sequence: TGTGCCAGCAGTTTTAACTCGGACAGCCTAACGGGCTACACCTTC. This translates into CASSFNSDSLTGYTF.

This clonotype was seen just once. The rearrangement links TRBV20-1 to TRBJ1-1; D is perhaps TRBD1 (6 bases). Germline CDR1 DFQATT, CDR2 SNEGSKA (reference sequence). This CDR3 spans 14 amino acids. Trimming cost V 1 base and J 1 base, with 10 bases left between them. The CDR3 sequence is CSARAGDKNTEAFF. CDR3 bases: TGCAGTGCTAGAGCCGGGGACAAGAACACTGAAGCTTTCTTT.

The chain couples TRBV15 to TRBJ2-7; TRBD2 matches at 8 bases. The DNA end lines up better with TRBJ2-5; the J call may be wrong. Germline V gene data show CDR1 as LNHNV and CDR2 as YYDKDF (reference sequence). The CDR3 runs 17 residues. The CDR3 nucleotides are TGTGCCACCAGCAGAGGAACGGGGACTAGTGCGTCGGAGACCCAGTACTTC. This sequence encodes CATSRGTGTSASETQYF.